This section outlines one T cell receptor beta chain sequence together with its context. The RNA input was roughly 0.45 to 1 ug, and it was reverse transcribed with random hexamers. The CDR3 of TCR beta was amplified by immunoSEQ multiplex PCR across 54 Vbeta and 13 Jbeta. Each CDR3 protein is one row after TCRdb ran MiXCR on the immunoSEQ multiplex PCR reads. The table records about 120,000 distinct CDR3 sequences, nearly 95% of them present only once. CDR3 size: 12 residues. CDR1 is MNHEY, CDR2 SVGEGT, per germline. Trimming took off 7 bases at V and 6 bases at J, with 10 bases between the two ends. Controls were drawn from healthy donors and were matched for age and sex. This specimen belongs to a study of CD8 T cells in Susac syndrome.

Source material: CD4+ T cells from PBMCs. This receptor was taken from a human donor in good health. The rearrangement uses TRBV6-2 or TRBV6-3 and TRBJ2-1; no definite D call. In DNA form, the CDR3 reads TGTGCCAGCACTGAAAGGCGCAATGAGCAGTTCTTC. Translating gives CASTERRNEQFF.